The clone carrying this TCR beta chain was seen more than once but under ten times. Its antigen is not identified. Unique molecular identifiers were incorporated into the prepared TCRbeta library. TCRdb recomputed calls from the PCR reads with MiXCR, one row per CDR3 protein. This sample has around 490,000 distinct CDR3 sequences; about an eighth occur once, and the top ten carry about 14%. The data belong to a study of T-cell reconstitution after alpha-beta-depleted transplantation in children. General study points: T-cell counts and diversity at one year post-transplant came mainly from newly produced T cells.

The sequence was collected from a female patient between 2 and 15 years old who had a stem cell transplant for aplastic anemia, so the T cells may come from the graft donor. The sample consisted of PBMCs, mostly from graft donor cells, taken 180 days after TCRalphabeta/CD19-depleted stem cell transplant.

In DNA form, the CDR3 reads TGTGCCAGCAGCCCCGACTGGACAGGGGTTTCCTACGAGCAGTACTTC. Translation: CASSPDWTGVSYEQYF. This chain uses TRBV7-9 with TRBJ2-7; TRBD1 agrees at 9 bases. With 5 bases clipped from V and 1 base from J, the junction kept 9 bases outside the gene matches. CDR1 is SEHNR and CDR2 is FQNEAQ in the germline V gene (reference sequence). The CDR3 consists of 16 residues.